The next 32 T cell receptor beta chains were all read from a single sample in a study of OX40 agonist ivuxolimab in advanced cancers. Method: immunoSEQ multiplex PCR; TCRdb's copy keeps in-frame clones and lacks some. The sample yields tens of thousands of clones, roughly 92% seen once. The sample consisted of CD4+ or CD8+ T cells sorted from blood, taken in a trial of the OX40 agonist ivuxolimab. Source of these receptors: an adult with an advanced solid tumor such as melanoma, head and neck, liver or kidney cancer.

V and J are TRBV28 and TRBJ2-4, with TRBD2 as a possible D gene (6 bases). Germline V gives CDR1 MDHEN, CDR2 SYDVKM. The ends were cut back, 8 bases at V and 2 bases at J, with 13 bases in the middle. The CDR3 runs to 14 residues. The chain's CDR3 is CASGGTKPKNIQYF. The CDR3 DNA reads TGTGCCAGCGGAGGGACGAAGCCCAAAAACATTCAGTACTTC. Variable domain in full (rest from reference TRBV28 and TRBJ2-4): DVKVTQSSRYLVKRTGEKVFLECVQDMDHENMFWYRQDPGLGLRLIYFSYDVKMKEKGDIPEGYSVSREKKERFSLILESASTNQTSMYLCASGGTKPKNIQYFGAGTRLSVL.

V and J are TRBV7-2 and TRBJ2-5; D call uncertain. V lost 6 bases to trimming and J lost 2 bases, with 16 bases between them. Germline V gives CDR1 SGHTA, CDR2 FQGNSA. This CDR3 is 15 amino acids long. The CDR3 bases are TGTGCCAGCAGTAACCCGATAGGTCAGCAAGAGACCCAGTACTTC. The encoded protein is CASSNPIGQQETQYF.

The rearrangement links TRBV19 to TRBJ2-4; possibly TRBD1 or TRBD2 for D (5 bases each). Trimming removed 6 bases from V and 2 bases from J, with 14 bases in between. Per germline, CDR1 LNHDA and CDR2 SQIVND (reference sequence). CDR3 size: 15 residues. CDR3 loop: CASRSVWGPKNIQYF. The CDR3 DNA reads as TGTGCCAGTAGATCCGTTTGGGGACCCAAAAACATTCAGTACTTC.

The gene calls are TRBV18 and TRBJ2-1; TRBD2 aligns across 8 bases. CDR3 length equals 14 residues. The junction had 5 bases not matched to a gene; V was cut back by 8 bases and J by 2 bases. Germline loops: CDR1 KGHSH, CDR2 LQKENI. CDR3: CASTLAGPYNEQFF. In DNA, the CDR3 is TGTGCCAGCACCCTAGCGGGTCCCTACAATGAGCAGTTCTTC. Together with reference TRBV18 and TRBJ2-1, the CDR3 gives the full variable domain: NAGVMQNPRHLVRRRGQEARLRCSPMKGHSHVYWYRQLPEEGLKFMVYLQKENIIDESGMPKERFSAEFPKEGPSILRIQQVVRGDSAAYFCASTLAGPYNEQFFGPGTRLTVL.

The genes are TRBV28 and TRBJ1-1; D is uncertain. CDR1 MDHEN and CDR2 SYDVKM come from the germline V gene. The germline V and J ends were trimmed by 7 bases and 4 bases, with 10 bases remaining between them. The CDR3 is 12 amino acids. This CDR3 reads CASKGSTTEAFF. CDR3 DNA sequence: TGTGCCAGCAAGGGCTCCACCACTGAAGCTTTCTTT.

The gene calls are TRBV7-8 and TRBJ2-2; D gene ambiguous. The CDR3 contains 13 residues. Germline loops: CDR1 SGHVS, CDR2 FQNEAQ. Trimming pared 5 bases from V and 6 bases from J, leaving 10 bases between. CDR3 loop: CASSVSWSGELFF. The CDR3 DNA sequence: TGTGCCAGCAGCGTGAGCTGGTCCGGGGAGCTGTTTTTT.

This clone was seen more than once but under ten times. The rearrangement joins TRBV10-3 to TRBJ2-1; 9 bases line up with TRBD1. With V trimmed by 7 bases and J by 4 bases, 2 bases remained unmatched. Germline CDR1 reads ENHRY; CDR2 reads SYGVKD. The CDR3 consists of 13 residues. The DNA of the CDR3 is TGTGCCATCACGGGACAGGGTTACAATGAGCAGTTCTTC. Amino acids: CAITGQGYNEQFF.

CDR3 in amino acids: CASSPVGTSTDTQYF. In DNA form, the CDR3 reads TGTGCCAGCAGCCCCGTGGGGACTAGCACAGATACGCAGTATTTT. The chain links TRBV7-2 to TRBJ2-3, with D possibly being TRBD2 (6 bases). Germline V gene lookup returns CDR1 SGHTA and CDR2 FQGNSA. V lost 5 bases and J lost 0, with 12 bases in between. CDR3 length equals 15 residues.

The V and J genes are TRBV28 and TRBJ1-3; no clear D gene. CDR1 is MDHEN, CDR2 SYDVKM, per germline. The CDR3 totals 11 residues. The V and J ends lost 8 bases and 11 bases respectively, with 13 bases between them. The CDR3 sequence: CASVNATSIYF. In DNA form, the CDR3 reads TGTGCCAGCGTCAACGCCACCTCCATATATTTT.

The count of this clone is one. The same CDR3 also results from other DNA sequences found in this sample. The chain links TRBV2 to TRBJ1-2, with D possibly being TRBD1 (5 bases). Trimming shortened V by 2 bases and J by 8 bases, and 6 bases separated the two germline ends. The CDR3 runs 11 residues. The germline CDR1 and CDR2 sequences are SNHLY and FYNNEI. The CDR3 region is CASSERGGYTF. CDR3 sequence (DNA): TGTGCCAGCAGTGAACGGGGCGGCTACACCTTC.

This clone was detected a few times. This CDR3 is CASSLGLAETDTQYF. The CDR3 bases are TGCGCCAGCAGCCTCGGACTAGCGGAGACAGATACGCAGTATTTT. The chain is built from TRBV10-1 and TRBJ2-3; 10 bases are shared with TRBD2. CDR3 length: 15 residues. CDR1 is WNHNN and CDR2 is SYGVQD in the germline V gene (reference sequence). The junction had 6 bases not matched to a gene; V was cut back by 6 bases and J by 3 bases.

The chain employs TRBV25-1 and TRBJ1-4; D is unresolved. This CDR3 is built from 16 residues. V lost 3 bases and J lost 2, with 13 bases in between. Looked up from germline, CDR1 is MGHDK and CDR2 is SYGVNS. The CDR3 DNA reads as TGTGCCAGCAGTGATTCTCTCGGGGTGACTAATGAAAAACTGTTTTTT. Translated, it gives CASSDSLGVTNEKLFF.

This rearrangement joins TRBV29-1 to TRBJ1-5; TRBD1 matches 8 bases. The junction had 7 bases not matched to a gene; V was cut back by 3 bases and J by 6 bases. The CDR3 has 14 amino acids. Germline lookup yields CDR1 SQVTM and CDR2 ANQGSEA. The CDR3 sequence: CSVEVAGGLQPQHF. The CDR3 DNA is TGCAGCGTTGAGGTAGCAGGGGGCCTTCAGCCCCAGCATTTT.

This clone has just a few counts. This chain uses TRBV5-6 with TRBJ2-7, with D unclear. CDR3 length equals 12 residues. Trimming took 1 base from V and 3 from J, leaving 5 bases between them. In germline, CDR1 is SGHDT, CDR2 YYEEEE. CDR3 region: CASSLQNYEQYF. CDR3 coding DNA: TGTGCCAGCAGCTTGCAGAACTACGAGCAGTACTTC.

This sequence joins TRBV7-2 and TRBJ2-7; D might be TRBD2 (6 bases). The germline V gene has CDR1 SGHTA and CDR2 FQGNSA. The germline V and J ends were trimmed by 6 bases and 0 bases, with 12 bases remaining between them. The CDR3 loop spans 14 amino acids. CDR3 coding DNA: TGTGCCAGCAGTTTGGGCGGGGCCTCCTACGAGCAGTACTTC. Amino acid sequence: CASSLGGASYEQYF.

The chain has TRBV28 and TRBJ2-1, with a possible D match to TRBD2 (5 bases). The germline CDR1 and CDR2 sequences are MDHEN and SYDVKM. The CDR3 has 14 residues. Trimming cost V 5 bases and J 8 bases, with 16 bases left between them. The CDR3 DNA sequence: TGTGCCAGCAGTACCAGGACTTTCTCCCATGAGCAGTTCTTC. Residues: CASSTRTFSHEQFF.

The CDR3 nucleotides are TGTGCCAGCAGCTTAGCGGGAATCACAGATACGCAGTATTTT. It codes for CASSLAGITDTQYF. J is TRBJ2-3 and V is TRBV5-4; the match to TRBD2 covers 7 bases. From germline, CDR1 is SGHNT and CDR2 YYREEE (reference sequence). The CDR3 totals 14 residues. V shed 2 bases, J shed 2 bases, and the junction held 2 bases outside the gene matches.

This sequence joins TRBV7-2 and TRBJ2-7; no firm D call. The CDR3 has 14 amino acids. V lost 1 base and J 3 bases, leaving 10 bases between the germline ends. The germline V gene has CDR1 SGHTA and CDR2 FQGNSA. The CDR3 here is CASSLGVYSYEQYF. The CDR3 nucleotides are TGTGCCAGCAGCTTAGGCGTCTACAGCTACGAGCAGTACTTC.

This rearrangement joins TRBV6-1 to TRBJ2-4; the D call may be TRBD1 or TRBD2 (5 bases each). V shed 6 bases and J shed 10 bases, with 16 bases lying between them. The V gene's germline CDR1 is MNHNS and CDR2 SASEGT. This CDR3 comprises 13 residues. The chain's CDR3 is CASSRDQIMIQYF. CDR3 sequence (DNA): TGTGCCAGCAGCAGGGACCAAATAATGATTCAGTACTTC.

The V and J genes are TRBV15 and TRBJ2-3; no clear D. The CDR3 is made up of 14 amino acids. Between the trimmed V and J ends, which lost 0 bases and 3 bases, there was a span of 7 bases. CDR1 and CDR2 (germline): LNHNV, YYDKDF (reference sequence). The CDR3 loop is CATSREGITDTQYF. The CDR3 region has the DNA TGTGCCACCAGCAGAGAGGGGATAACAGATACGCAGTATTTT.

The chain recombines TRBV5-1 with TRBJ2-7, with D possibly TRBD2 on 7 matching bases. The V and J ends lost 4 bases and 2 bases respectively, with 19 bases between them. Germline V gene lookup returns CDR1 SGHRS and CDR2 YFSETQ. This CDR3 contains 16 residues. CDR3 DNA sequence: TGCGCCAGCAGCCCCGCCCGAAGGGGGGGACCCTACGAGCAGTACTTC. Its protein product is CASSPARRGGPYEQYF.

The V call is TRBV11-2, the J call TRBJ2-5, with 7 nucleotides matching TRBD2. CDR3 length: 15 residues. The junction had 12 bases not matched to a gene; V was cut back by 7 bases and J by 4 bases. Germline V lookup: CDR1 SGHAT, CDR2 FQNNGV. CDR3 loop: CASTRTSSPRETQYF. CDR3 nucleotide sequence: TGTGCCAGCACCCGGACTAGTTCACCACGAGAGACCCAGTACTTC.

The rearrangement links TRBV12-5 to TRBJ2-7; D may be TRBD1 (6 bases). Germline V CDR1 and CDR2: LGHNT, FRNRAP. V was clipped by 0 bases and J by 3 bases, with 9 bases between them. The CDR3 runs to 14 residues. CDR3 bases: TGTGCTAGTGGTTTGGTACCCAGGGGCTACGAGCAGTACTTC. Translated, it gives CASGLVPRGYEQYF.

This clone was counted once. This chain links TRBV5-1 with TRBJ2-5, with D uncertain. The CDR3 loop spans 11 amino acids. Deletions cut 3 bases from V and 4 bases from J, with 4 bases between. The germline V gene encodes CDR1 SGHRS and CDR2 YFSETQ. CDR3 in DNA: TGCGCCAGCAGCTACACAGAGACCCAGTACTTC. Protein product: CASSYTETQYF.

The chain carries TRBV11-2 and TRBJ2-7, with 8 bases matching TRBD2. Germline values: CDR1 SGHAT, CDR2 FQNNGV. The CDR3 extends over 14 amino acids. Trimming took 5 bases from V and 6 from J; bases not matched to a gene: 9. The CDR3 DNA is TGTGCCAGCAGCGCTATAGCGGGAAGGAGCGAGCAGTACTTC. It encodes CASSAIAGRSEQYF.

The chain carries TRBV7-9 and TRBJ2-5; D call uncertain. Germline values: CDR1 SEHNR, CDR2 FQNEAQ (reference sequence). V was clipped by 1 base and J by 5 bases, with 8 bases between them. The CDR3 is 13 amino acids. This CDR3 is CASSLGQWETQYF. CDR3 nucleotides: TGTGCCAGCAGCTTAGGCCAGTGGGAGACCCAGTACTTC.

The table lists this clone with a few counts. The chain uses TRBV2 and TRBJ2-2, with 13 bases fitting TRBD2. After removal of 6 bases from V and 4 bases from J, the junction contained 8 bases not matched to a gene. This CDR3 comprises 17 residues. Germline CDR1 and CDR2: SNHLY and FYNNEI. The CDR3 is CASRRLTSGRATGELFF. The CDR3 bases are TGTGCCAGCAGGCGCCTCACTAGCGGGAGGGCCACCGGGGAGCTGTTTTTT.

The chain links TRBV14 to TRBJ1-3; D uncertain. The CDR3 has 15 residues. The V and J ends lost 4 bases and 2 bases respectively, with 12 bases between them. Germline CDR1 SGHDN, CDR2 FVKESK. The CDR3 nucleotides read TGTGCCAGCAGCCGCGCAGGCGCCACTGGAAACACCATATATTTT. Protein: CASSRAGATGNTIYF. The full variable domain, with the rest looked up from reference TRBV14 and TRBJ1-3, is EAGVTQFPSHSVIEKGQTVTLRCDPISGHDNLYWYRRVMGKEIKFLLHFVKESKQDESGMPNNRFLAERTGGTYSTLKVQPAELEDSGVYFCASSRAGATGNTIYFGEGSWLTVV.

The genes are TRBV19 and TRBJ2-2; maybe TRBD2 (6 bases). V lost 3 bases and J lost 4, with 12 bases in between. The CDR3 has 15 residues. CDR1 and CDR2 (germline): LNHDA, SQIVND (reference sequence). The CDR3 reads CASSMGGRRTGELFF. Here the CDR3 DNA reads TGTGCCAGTAGTATGGGGGGACGGCGCACCGGGGAGCTGTTTTTT.

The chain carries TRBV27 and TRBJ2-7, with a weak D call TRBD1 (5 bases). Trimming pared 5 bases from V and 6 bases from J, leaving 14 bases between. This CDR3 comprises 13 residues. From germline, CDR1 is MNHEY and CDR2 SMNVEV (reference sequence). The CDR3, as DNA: TGTGCCAGCAGTCTCTTTGAAGGGGTCGAGCAGTACTTC. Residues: CASSLFEGVEQYF.

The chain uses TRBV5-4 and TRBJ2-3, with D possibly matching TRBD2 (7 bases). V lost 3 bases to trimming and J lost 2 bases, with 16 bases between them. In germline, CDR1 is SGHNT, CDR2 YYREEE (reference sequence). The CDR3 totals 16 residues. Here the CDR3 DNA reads TGTGCCAGCAGCTCGGGGGGCCGGCAAGACACAGATACGCAGTATTTT. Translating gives CASSSGGRQDTDTQYF.

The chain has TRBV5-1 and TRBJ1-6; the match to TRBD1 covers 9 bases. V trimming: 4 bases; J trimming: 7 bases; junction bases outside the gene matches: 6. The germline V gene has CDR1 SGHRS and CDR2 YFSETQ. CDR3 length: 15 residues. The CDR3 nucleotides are TGCGCCAGCAGCCCGGTAGGGACAGGGAATTCACCCCTCCACTTT. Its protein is CASSPVGTGNSPLHF. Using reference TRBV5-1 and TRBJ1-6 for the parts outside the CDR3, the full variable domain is KAGVTQTPRYLIKTRGQQVTLSCSPISGHRSVSWYQQTPGQGLQFLFEYFSETQRNKGNFPGRFSGRQFSNSRSEMNVSTLELGDSALYLCASSPVGTGNSPLHFGNGTRLTVT.